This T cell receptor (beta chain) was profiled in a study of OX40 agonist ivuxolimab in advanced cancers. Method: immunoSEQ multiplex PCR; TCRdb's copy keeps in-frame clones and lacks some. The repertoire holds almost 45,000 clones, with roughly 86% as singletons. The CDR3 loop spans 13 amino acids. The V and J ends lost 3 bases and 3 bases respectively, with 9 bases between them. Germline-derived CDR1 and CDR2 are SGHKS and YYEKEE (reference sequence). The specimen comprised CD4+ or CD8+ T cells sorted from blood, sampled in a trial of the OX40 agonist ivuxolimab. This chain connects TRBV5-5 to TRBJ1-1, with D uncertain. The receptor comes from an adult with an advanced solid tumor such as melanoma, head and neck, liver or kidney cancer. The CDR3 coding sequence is TGTGCCAGCAGCTCTGACATCTACACTGAAGCTTTCTTT. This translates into CASSSDIYTEAFF.